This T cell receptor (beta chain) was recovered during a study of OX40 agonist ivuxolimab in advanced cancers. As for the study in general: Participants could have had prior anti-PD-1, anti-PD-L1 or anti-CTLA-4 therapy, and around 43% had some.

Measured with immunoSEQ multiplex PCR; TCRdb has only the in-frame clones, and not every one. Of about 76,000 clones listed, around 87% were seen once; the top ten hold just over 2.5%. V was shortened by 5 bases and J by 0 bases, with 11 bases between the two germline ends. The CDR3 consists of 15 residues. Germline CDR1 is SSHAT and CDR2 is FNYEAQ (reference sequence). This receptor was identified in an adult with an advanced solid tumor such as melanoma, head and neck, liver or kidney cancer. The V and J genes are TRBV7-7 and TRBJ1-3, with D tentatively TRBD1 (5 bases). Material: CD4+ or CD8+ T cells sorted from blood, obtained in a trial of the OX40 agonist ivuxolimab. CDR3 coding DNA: TGTGCCAGCAGCCCAGGCGGGACCTCTGGAAACACCATATATTTT. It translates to CASSPGGTSGNTIYF. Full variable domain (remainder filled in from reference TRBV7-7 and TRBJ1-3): GAGVSQSPRYKVTKRGQDVTLRCDPISSHATLYWYQQALGQGPEFLTYFNYEAQPDKSGLPSDRFSAERPEGSISTLTIQRTEQRDSAMYRCASSPGGTSGNTIYFGEGSWLTVV.